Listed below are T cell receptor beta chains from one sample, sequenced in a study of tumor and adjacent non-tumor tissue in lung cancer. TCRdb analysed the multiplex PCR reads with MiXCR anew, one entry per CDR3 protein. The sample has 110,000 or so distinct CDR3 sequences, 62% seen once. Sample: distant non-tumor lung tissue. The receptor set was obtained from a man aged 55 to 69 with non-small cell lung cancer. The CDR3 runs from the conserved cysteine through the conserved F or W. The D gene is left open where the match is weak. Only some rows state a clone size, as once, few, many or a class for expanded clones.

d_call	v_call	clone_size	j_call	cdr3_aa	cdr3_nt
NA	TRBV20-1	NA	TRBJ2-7	CSARERTGGIVYEQYF	TGCAGTGCTAGAGAACGGACTGGCGGGATCGTCTACGAGCAGTACTTC
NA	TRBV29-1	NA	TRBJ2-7	CSVVAVGVVGVDEQYF	TGCAGCGTTGTCGCCGTGGGTGTAGTGGGAGTCGACGAGCAGTACTTC
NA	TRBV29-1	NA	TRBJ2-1	CSANEAIQGGLCEQFF	TGCAGCGCTAACGAGGCCATACAGGGTGGCTTGTGTGAGCAGTTCTTC
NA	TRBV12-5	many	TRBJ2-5	CASAVETQYF	TGTGCTAGTGCGGTGGAGACCCAGTACTTC
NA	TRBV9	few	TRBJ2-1	CASSAEDNSYNEQFF	TGTGCCAGCAGCGCTGAGGACAACTCCTACAATGAGCAGTTCTTC
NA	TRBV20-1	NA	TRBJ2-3	CSATQNTADTQYF	TGCAGTGCTACCCAAAACACAGCAGATACGCAGTATTTT
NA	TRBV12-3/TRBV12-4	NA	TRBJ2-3	CANSRGLDADTQYF	TGTGCCAACAGTCGGGGCCTCGATGCAGATACGCAGTATTTT
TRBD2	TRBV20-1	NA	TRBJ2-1	CSAMSRGGVYEQFF	TGCAGTGCTATGAGCCGGGGGGGGGTGTATGAGCAGTTCTTC
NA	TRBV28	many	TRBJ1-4	CASSLAGSATNEKLFF	TGTGCCAGCAGTTTAGCCGGTTCCGCAACTAATGAAAAACTGTTTTTT
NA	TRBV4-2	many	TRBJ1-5	CASSQGNFQPQHF	TGTGCCAGCAGCCAAGGCAATTTCCAGCCCCAGCATTTT
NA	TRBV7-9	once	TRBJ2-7	CASSISGVEQYF	TGTGCCAGCAGCATCTCAGGGGTCGAGCAGTACTTC
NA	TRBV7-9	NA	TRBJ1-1	CASSFGGSTEAFF	TGTGCCAGCAGTTTCGGGGGGTCCACTGAAGCTTTCTTT
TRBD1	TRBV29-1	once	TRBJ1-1	CSVTGRTGNTEAFF	TGCAGCGTTACGGGGCGGACAGGGAACACTGAAGCTTTCTTT
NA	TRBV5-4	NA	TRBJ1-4	CASSGATNEKLFF	TGTGCCAGTTCAGGGGCAACTAATGAAAAACTGTTTTTT
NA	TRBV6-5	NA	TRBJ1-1	CASISGVNTKASF	TGTGCCAGCATCTCAGGGGTGAACACTAAAGCTTCCTTT
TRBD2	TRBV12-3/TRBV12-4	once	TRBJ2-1	CASNTRGGPSLNGQFF	TGTGCCAGCAATACCCGGGGGGGGCCTTCCCTTAATGGGCAGTTCTTC
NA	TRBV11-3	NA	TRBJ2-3	CACSLSTGIGTDTQYF	TGTGCCTGCAGCTTAAGCACAGGGATTGGCACAGATACGCAGTATTTT
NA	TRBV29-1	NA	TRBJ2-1	CNVDGTFLSYNKQFF	TGCAACGTTGACGGGACTTTCCTCTCCTACAATAAGCAGTTCTTC
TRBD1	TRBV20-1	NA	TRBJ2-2	CSARDRGGAGTGELFF	TGCAGTGCTAGAGATAGAGGGGGCGCCGGCACCGGGGAGCTGTTTTTT
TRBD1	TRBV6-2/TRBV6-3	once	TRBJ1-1	CASSVQGARNTDAFF	TGCGCCAGCAGCGTACAGGGGGCCCGTAACACTGATGCTTTCTTT
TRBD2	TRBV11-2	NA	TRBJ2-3	CASSLIAGGPDTQYF	TGTGCCAGCAGCTTAATAGCGGGGGGGCCAGATACGCAGTATTTT
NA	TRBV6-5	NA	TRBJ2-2	CASRHGANTGELFF	TGCGCCAGCAGACACGGGGCCAACACCGGGGAGCTGTTTTTT
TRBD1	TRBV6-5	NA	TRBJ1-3	CASSYGGQARNTIYF	TGTGCCAGCAGTTACGGGGGACAGGCGAGAAACACCATATATTTT
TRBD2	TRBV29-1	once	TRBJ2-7	CSVRLAGNEQYF	TGCAGCGTCAGACTAGCAGGAAACGAGCAGTACTTC
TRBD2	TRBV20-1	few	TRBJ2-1	CSARSARGGHHEQFF	TGCAGTGCCCGCTCGGCGCGGGGGGGCCACCATGAGCAGTTCTTC
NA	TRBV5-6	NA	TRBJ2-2	CASSLLLQGSADTGGLFF	TGTGCCAGCAGCTTGTTATTGCAGGGATCTGCTGACACCGGGGGGCTGTTTTTT
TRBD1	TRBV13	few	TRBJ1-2	CASSLTGFKGYTF	TGTGCCAGCAGCTTGACAGGGTTTAAGGGCTACACCTTC
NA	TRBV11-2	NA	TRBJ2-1	CANNLWTGGSRGDEQFF	TGTGCCAACAACCTGTGGACGGGCGGAAGTAGGGGCGATGAGCAGTTCTTC
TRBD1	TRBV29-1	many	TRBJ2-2	CSVSVTGFGELFF	TGCAGCGTTTCCGTGACAGGGTTCGGGGAGCTGTTTTTT
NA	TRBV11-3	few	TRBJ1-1	CASSLDQSAEAFF	TGTGCCAGCAGCTTAGATCAAAGCGCTGAAGCTTTCTTT